This T cell receptor (beta chain) is drawn from a study of cytomegalovirus exposure and HLA in healthy donors. General observations from the study: When analyzed later, a missense DCLRE1C variant was found to be linked to TCR beta V- and J-gene trimming. Several of the most significant clusters were apparently associated with common viral pathogens in a later analysis.

Trimming cost V 6 bases and J 2 bases, with 15 bases left between them. Germline V CDR1 and CDR2: SGHTA, FQGNSA. This CDR3 spans 15 amino acids. The PCR used 60 Vbeta and 13 Jbeta primers. Only in-frame clones appear in the TCRdb table, and some are missing; sequencing was by immunoSEQ multiplex PCR. The sample shows about 160,000 clones, 65% to 85% of them seen only once. A word on this clone: What it binds is unknown.

This receptor was identified in a man in his fifties or sixties in good health and CMV-seronegative. The chain links TRBV7-2 to TRBJ2-3; D possibly corresponds to TRBD2 (5 bases). Sequences were obtained from PBMCs. The CDR3 spells CASSSTKTNTDTQYF. Written as DNA, the CDR3 is TGTGCCAGCAGTTCGACTAAAACAAACACAGATACGCAGTATTTT. Full variable domain (remainder filled in from reference TRBV7-2 and TRBJ2-3): GAGVSQSPSNKVTEKGKDVELRCDPISGHTALYWYRQSLGQGLEFLIYFQGNSAPDKSGLPSDRFSAERTGGSVSTLTIQRTQQEDSAVYLCASSSTKTNTDTQYFGPGTRLTVL.